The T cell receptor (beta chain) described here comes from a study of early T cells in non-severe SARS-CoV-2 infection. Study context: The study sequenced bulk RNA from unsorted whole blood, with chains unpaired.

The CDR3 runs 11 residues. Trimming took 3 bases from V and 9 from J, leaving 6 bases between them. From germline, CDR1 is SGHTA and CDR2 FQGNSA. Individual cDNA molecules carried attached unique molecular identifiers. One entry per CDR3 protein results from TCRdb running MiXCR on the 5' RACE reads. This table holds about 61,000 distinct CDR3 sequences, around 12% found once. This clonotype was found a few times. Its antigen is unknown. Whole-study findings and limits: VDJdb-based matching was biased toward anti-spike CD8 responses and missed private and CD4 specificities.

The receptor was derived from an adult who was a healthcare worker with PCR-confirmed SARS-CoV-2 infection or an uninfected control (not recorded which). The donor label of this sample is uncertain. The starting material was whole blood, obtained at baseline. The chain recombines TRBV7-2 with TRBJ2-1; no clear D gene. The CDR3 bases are TGTGCCAGCAGCTTTAGAGCTGAGCAGTTCTTC. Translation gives CASSFRAEQFF.